This TCR beta chain was recovered during a study of blood T cell repertoires in COVID-19. For the study at large: Some COVID-19 samples were acute and others convalescent; all came from the United States, Italy and Spain.

The sample holds one count of this clone. CDR3 length equals 14 residues. V was cut by 8 bases and J by 2 bases, with 15 bases left in between. CDR1 and CDR2 (germline): MDHEN, SYDVKM. As handled by the study authors: Scientists estimated how many nucleated cells there were by amplifying reference gene primers. Assay: immunoSEQ multiplex PCR; the TCRdb copy retains only in-frame clones and omits some. For V, J and clone size, that table is used; D and trimming come from the DNA. In the table there are roughly 230,000 clones, roughly 87% of which are singletons. This clonotype originated in a human donor in a cohort sampled during active COVID-19. The rearrangement uses TRBV28 and TRBJ1-1; D remains ambiguous. The sample taken for sequencing was peripheral blood. DNA for the CDR3: TGTGCCAGCGGAGTAGAGACCTTAAACACTGAAGCTTTCTTT. This gives the protein CASGVETLNTEAFF. Using reference TRBV28 and TRBJ1-1 for the parts outside the CDR3, the full variable domain is DVKVTQSSRYLVKRTGEKVFLECVQDMDHENMFWYRQDPGLGLRLIYFSYDVKMKEKGDIPEGYSVSREKKERFSLILESASTNQTSMYLCASGVETLNTEAFFGQGTRLTVV.